This T cell receptor beta chain was obtained from a study of shared clonotypes between healthy human individuals. Notes on the study in general: Naive subsets generally had larger estimated richness than memory subsets.

As to this clone: Its target is unknown.

The CDR3 runs 11 residues. Per germline, CDR1 MDHEN and CDR2 SYDVKM. Deep-level running was used for the assay. In the sorted-subset replicate PCRs, 200 ng DNA, roughly 30,000 T cell genomes, was used. Per the original data handling: Sequence data from immunoSEQ were junction-only and lacked quality scores; consequently, filtering differed. Data came from immunoSEQ multiplex PCR; TCRdb stores just in-frame clones and leaves some out. D and trimming come from the DNA, and the V and J calls and clone size come from that table. The sample has some 2,500,000 clones; 92% are singletons. The TCR sequence derives from a man younger than 30 in good health. Some clones in this sample may be carry-over from other donors' samples. Sequenced: naive CD4+ T cells from PBMCs. Described subset: CD45RA+ positively selected. The rearrangement joins TRBV28 to TRBJ2-1, with D possibly being TRBD2 (5 bases). CDR3 in amino acids: CAEVPYNEQFF. Written as DNA, the CDR3 is TGTGCGGAGGTGCCTTACAATGAGCAGTTCTTC. Supplemented by reference TRBV28 and TRBJ2-1, the full variable domain reads DVKVTQSSRYLVKRTGEKVFLECVQDMDHENMFWYRQDPGLGLRLIYFSYDVKMKEKGDIPEGYSVSREKKERFSLILESASTNQTSMYLCAEVPYNEQFFGPGTRLTVL.